This T cell receptor (beta chain) was identified during a study of blood T cell repertoires in COVID-19. Sequencing used immunoSEQ multiplex PCR; TCRdb keeps in-frame clones, though not all of them. Of roughly 290,000 clones detected, 89% appear once; the ten largest clones hold 1.7%. Per germline, CDR1 MNHEY and CDR2 SMNVEV (reference sequence). There are 15 residues in the CDR3. V lost 8 bases to trimming and J lost 2 bases, with 16 bases between them. Sequencing was carried out using PBMCs or T cells enriched from blood (not recorded which). The clonotype comes from a woman between 35 and 50 years old who had recovered from COVID-19. This sequence joins TRBV27 and TRBJ2-1, with a tentative D call TRBD2 (6 bases). The CDR3 DNA is TGTGCCAGCGGTCCGGACGGGAGACCCTACAATGAGCAGTTCTTC. This sequence encodes CASGPDGRPYNEQFF.